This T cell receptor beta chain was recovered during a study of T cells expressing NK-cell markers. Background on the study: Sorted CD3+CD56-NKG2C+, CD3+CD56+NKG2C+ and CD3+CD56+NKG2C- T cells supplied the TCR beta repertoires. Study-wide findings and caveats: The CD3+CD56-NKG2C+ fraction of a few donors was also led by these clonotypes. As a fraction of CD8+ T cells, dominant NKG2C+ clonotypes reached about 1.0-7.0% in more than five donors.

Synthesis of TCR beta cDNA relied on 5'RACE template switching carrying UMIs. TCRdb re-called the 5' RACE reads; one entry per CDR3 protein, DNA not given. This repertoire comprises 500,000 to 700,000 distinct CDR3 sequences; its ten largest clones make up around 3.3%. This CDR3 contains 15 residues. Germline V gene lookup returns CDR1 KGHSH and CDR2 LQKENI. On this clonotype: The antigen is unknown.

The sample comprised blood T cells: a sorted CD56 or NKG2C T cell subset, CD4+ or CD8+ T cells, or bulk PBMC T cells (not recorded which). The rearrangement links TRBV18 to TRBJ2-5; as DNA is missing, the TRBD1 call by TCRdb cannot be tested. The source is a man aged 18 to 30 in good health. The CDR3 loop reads CASSPLGAYQETQYF. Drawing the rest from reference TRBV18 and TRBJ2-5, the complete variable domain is NAGVMQNPRHLVRRRGQEARLRCSPMKGHSHVYWYRQLPEEGLKFMVYLQKENIIDESGMPKERFSAEFPKEGPSILRIQQVVRGDSAAYFCASSPLGAYQETQYFGPGTRLLVL.